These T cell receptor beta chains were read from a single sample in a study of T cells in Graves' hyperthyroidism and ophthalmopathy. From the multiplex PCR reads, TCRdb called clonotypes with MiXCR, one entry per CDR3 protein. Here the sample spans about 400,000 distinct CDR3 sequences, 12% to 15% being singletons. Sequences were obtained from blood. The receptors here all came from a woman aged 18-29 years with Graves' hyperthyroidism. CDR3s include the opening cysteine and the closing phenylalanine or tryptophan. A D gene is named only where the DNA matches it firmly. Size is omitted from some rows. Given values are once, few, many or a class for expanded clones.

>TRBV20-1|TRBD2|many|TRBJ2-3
CSARDAISGRSDTQYF
TGCAGTGCTAGAGATGCCATTAGCGGGAGGTCAGATACGCAGTATTTT
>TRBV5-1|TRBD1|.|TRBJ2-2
CASSFDRELPTGELFF
TGCGCCAGCAGCTTTGACAGGGAGCTCCCCACCGGGGAGCTGTTTTTT
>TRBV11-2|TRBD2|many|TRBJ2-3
CASSLDRGSGSVGTDTQYF
TGTGCCAGCAGCTTAGATCGCGGTAGCGGGAGCGTTGGCACAGATACGCAGTATTTT
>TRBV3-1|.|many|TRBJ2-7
CASSQGRGLYEQYF
TGTGCCAGCAGCCAAGGTAGAGGGCTCTACGAGCAGTACTTC
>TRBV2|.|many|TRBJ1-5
CASIGYSNQPQHF
TGTGCCAGCATAGGGTATAGCAATCAGCCCCAGCATTTT
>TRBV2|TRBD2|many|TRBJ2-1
CASSERTSGLYNEQFF
TGTGCCAGCAGTGAGAGGACTAGCGGACTCTACAATGAGCAGTTCTTC
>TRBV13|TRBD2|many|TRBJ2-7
CASSLGTSGSFEQYF
TGTGCCAGCAGCCTAGGGACTAGCGGGAGCTTCGAGCAGTACTTC
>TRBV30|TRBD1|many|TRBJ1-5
CACSQGAASQPQHF
TGTGCCTGCTCACAGGGGGCGGCAAGTCAGCCCCAGCATTTT
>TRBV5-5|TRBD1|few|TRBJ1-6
CASSLIWDSDSPLHF
TGTGCCAGCAGCTTGATATGGGACAGTGATTCACCCCTCCACTTT
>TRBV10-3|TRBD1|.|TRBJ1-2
CAISESGDRVPNGYGYTF
TGTGCCATCAGTGAGTCAGGGGACAGGGTCCCGAATGGCTATGGCTACACCTTC
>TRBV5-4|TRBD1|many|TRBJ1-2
CASSLKDRDHYGYTF
TGTGCCAGCAGCCTAAAAGACAGGGATCACTATGGCTACACCTTC
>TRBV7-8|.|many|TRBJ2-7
CASSLEARYYEQYF
TGTGCCAGCAGCTTAGAGGCCAGATACTACGAGCAGTACTTC
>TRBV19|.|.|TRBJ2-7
CASSIPGETYEQYF
TGTGCCAGTAGTATTCCCGGGGAAACCTACGAGCAGTACTTC